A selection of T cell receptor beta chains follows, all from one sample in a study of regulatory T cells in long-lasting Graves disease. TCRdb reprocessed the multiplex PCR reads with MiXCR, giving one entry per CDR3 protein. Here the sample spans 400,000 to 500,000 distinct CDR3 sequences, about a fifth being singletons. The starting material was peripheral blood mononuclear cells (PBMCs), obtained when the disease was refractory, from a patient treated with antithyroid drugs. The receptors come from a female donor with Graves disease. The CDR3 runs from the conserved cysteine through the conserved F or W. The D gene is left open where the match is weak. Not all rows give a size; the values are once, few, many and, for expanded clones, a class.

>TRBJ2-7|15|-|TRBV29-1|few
TGCAGCGTTGAAGAAAGGGATGGAATTGCCTACGAGCAGTACTTC
CSVEERDGIAYEQYF
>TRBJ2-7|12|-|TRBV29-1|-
TGCAGCGGAGGGGATCGGGGCTACGAGCAGTACTTC
CSGGDRGYEQYF
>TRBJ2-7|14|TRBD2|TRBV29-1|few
TGCAGCGTTGTTAAAGCGGGAGCATCCTACGAGCAGTACTTC
CSVVKAGASYEQYF
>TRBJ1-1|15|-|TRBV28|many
TGTGCCAGCAGCACCGTCAGGGACATGAACACTGAAGCTTTCTTT
CASSTVRDMNTEAFF
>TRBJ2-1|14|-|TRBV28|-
TGTGCCAGCAGTTTATACCCACGGGACGATGAGCAGTTCTTC
CASSLYPRDDEQFF
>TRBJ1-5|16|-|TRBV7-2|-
TGTGCCAGCAGCCAGGGGCAGTTATATAGCAATCAGCCCCAGCATTTT
CASSQGQLYSNQPQHF
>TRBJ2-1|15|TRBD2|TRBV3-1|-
TGTGCCAGCAGCCAAAGACTAGCGGGTTACAATGAGCAGTTCTTC
CASSQRLAGYNEQFF
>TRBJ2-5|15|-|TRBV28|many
TGTGCCAGCAGTTTCAGAGGGTCCTTTGGAGAGACCCAGTACTTC
CASSFRGSFGETQYF
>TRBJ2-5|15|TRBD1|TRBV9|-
TGTGCCAGCAGCGCCAGGGGACAGGGGAAGGAGACCCAGTACTTC
CASSARGQGKETQYF
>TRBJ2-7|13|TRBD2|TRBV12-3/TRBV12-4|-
TGTGCCAGCACCACGGGGGGAGGCTACGAGCAGTACTTC
CASTTGGGYEQYF
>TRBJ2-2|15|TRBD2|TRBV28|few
TGTGCCAGCAGGCGAGCGGGAGGTTCTACCGGGGAGCTGTTTTTT
CASRRAGGSTGELFF
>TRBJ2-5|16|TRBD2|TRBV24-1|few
TGTGCCACCAGTGATCTCTTGCGGGAGGGGGTGGAGACCCAGTACTTC
CATSDLLREGVETQYF
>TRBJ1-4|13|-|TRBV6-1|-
TGTGCCAGCAGAAACAGGGAGGGTGAAAAACTGCTTTTT
CASRNREGEKLLF
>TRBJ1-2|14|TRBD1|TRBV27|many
TGTGCCAGCAGTTTACTGACAGGGAACTATGGCTACACCTTC
CASSLLTGNYGYTF
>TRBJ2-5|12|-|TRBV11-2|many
TGTGCCAGCAGCCGTCTGGGGGAGACCCAGTACTTC
CASSRLGETQYF
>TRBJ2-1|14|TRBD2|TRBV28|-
TGTGCCAGCAGTTTAGGACTAGCGCTGAATGAGCAGTTCTTC
CASSLGLALNEQFF
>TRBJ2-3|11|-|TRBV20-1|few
TGCAGTGCTAGAGATTTCGATACGCAGTATTTT
CSARDFDTQYF
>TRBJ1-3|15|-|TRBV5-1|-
TGCGCCAGCAGCTTGCGGGGTTCGACTGGAAACACCATATATTTT
CASSLRGSTGNTIYF
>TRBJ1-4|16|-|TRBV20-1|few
TGCAGTGCTAGGTCTGGGACGGCGTCAACTAATGAAAAACTGTTTTTT
CSARSGTASTNEKLFF